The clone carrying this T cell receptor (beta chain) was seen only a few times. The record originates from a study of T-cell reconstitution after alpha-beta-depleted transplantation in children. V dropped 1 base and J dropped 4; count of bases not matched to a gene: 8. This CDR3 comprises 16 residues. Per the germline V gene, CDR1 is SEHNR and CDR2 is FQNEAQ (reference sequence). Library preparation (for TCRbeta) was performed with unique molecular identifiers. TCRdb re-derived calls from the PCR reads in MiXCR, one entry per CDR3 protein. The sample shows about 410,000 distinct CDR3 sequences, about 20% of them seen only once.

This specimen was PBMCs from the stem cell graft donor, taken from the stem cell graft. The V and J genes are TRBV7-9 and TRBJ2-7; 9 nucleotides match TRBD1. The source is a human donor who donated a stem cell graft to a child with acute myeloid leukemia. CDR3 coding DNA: TGTGCCAGCAGCTTAGATTCGGGACAGGGCCAGTACGAGCAGTACTTC. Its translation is CASSLDSGQGQYEQYF. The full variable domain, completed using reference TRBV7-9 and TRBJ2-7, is DTGVSQNPRHKITKRGQNVTFRCDPISEHNRLYWYRQTLGQGPEFLTYFQNEAQLEKSRLLSDRFSAERPKGSFSTLEIQRTEQGDSAMYLCASSLDSGQGQYEQYFGPGTRLTVT.